This T cell receptor (beta chain) was sequenced during a study of CD8 T cells in ankylosing spondylitis. Whole-study results and caveats: Clones linked to disease, bearing a CD8+ phenotype, were relatively rare in peripheral blood. Certain motif variants had earlier appeared in reactive arthritis synovial fluid and blood. Blood from ankylosing spondylitis patients appeared to carry a characteristic roughly 8-variant TCR beta motif. There was reportedly significant enrichment of clones that were disease-linked in matched ankylosing spondylitis synovial fluid.

A few counts support this clonotype. Its antigen is unknown. V lost 2 bases, J lost 2 bases, and 15 bases stayed unmatched. The germline V gene encodes CDR1 LNHNV and CDR2 YYDKDF (reference sequence). The CDR3 consists of 19 residues. Using quantitative 5'-RACE with molecular barcodes, the authors made TCR beta libraries. TCRdb independently ran MiXCR on the 5' RACE reads; one entry per CDR3 protein. The sample yields 700,000 or so distinct CDR3 sequences, over 15% seen once. Sequencing was done on a sample of blood, either unsorted or a sorted T cell fraction (not recorded which). The receptor's source is a male donor with ankylosing spondylitis. This chain connects TRBV15 to TRBJ2-3, with TRBD2 matching over 8 bases. The CDR3 region is CATSRSGGWAGGTTDTQYF. The CDR3 DNA reads as TGTGCCACCAGCAGATCTGGGGGTTGGGCGGGAGGCACCACAGATACGCAGTATTTT.